This passage covers 29 T cell receptor beta chains from one sample sequenced in a study of blood T cell repertoires in COVID-19. The assay was immunoSEQ multiplex PCR, and TCRdb's table has in-frame clones only and misses some. The profile covers about 490,000 clones, with 80% to 90% appearing a single time and roughly 3.1% taken by the ten largest. The sequenced material came from peripheral blood. These receptors were collected from a human donor in a cohort sampled during active COVID-19.

The rearrangement joins TRBV28 to TRBJ1-5; D may be TRBD1 (6 bases). This CDR3 is 18 amino acids long. In germline, CDR1 is MDHEN, CDR2 SYDVKM. Deletions cut 1 base from V and 4 bases from J, with 20 bases between. Here the CDR3 DNA reads TGTGCCAGCAGTTTATATAAGGGGGGGGGACTGCAGAATCAGCCCCAGCATTTT. This sequence encodes CASSLYKGGGLQNQPQHF.

This chain joins TRBV15 and TRBJ1-2; D remains ambiguous. Trimming shortened V by 1 base and J by 4 bases, and 7 bases separated the two germline ends. Germline-derived CDR1 and CDR2 are LNHNV and YYDKDF (reference sequence). This CDR3 contains 13 residues. The CDR3 reads CATSRGQIYGYTF. In DNA, the CDR3 is TGTGCCACCAGCAGAGGGCAGATCTATGGCTACACCTTC.

The J gene is TRBJ2-1, the V gene TRBV29-1; weak D call: TRBD1 (7 bases). Germline assignment: CDR1 SQVTM and CDR2 ANQGSEA. The CDR3 contains 12 residues. Trimming shortened V by 6 bases and J by 5 bases, and 11 bases separated the two germline ends. The CDR3 protein is CSVARGDNEQFF. The CDR3, as DNA: TGCAGCGTCGCCAGGGGGGACAATGAGCAGTTCTTC.

With respect to this clone: Other nucleotide sequences in the sample specify the same CDR3. CDR3 sequence: CASSVGGQGDSPLHF. The CDR3 DNA reads TGTGCCAGCAGCGTAGGAGGACAGGGGGATTCACCCCTCCACTTT. The rearrangement uses TRBV9 and TRBJ1-6; TRBD1 aligns across 10 bases. In germline, CDR1 is SGDLS, CDR2 YYNGEE. This CDR3 contains 15 residues. V lost 0 bases and J lost 8; bases outside the gene matches: 2.

The chain combines TRBV2 with TRBJ1-6; 10 nucleotides align to TRBD1. The junction had 3 bases not matched to a gene; V was cut back by 6 bases and J by 7 bases. This CDR3 spans 14 amino acids. Germline values: CDR1 SNHLY, CDR2 FYNNEI. The CDR3 nucleotides are TGTGCCAGCAGCTGGACAGGGGGAAATTCACCCCTCCACTTT. Translation gives CASSWTGGNSPLHF.

The sample holds a few counts of this clone. The V and J genes are TRBV4-1 and TRBJ1-3; the D gene is possibly TRBD1 (5 bases). Germline CDR1 reads MGHRA; CDR2 reads YSYEKL. V was trimmed by 4 bases and J by 0 bases, leaving 10 bases between them. There are 15 residues in the CDR3. The DNA for the CDR3 is TGCGCCAGCAGCCTTCAGGGTCTCTCTGGAAACACCATATATTTT. It codes for CASSLQGLSGNTIYF.

This chain links TRBV18 with TRBJ1-2, with 7 nucleotides matching TRBD1. This CDR3 region has 17 residues. Per the germline V gene, CDR1 is KGHSH and CDR2 is LQKENI. J gave up 1 base and V 1 base, and 9 bases lay outside the gene matches. The CDR3 nucleotides are TGTGCCAGCTCACCACGAGGACAGGAGGTTTTTAACTATGGCTACACCTTC. Protein: CASSPRGQEVFNYGYTF.

This chain links TRBV2 with TRBJ1-1; possible D gene TRBD1, 5 bases. The V and J ends lost 8 bases and 3 bases respectively, with 13 bases between them. Germline CDR1 SNHLY, CDR2 FYNNEI. The CDR3 contains 13 residues. The CDR3 nucleotides read TGTGCCAGCGGTCCAGGGCCTGACACTGAAGCTTTCTTT. Translation: CASGPGPDTEAFF.

This clone was counted once. This chain links TRBV29-1 with TRBJ2-1, with 9 bases fitting TRBD1. The CDR3 loop spans 15 amino acids. Per the germline V gene, CDR1 is SQVTM and CDR2 is ANQGSEA. The ends lost 6 bases at V and 0 bases at J; junction bases unmatched: 6. The CDR3 DNA follows: TGCAGCGTGCACAAGACAGGGGGCTCCTACAATGAGCAGTTCTTC. Protein sequence: CSVHKTGGSYNEQFF.

The gene calls are TRBV6-5 and TRBJ2-5, with a weak D call TRBD2 (5 bases). The CDR3 totals 13 residues. The V gene lost 7 bases and the J gene lost 5 bases, with 14 bases spanning the gap. Germline V gene data show CDR1 as MNHEY and CDR2 as SVGAGI. The CDR3 DNA is TGTGCCAGCACTTTACAAAGAGGGGAGACCCAGTACTTC. Its translation: CASTLQRGETQYF.

The rearrangement joins TRBV5-1 to TRBJ2-3; weak D call: TRBD2 (6 bases). V lost 4 bases and J 0 bases, leaving 15 bases between the germline ends. Per the germline V gene, CDR1 is SGHRS and CDR2 is YFSETQ. The CDR3 totals 16 residues. This chain's CDR3 is CASSQPLAESTDTQYF. The CDR3 nucleotides are TGCGCCAGCAGCCAGCCCTTAGCGGAGAGCACAGATACGCAGTATTTT.

Only one count was recorded for this clone. Other nucleotide sequences from this sample produce the same CDR3. The genes are TRBV5-6 and TRBJ2-7; 10 nucleotides match TRBD1. After removal of 3 bases from V and 2 bases from J, the junction contained 2 bases not matched to a gene. The CDR3 extends over 14 amino acids. The germline CDR1 and CDR2 sequences are SGHDT and YYEEEE. CDR3 amino acids: CASSSGTGAYEQYF. CDR3 DNA sequence: TGTGCCAGCAGCTCAGGGACAGGGGCCTACGAGCAGTACTTC.

The chain links TRBV11-2 to TRBJ2-4; TRBD1 matches at 7 bases. Trimming took 5 bases from V and 3 from J; bases not matched to a gene: 4. Germline V gene sequence: CDR1 SGHAT, CDR2 FQNNGV. This CDR3 region has 14 residues. The CDR3 DNA is TGTGCCAGCAGCCAGGGACAGTTCAAAAACATTCAGTACTTC. The encoded protein is CASSQGQFKNIQYF.

This chain joins TRBV15 and TRBJ2-7; D unclear. CDR3 size: 12 residues. V was cut by 1 base and J by 3 bases, with 4 bases left in between. Germline V lookup: CDR1 LNHNV, CDR2 YYDKDF (reference sequence). This CDR3 is CATSRARYEQYF. CDR3 sequence (DNA): TGTGCCACCAGCAGAGCTCGCTACGAGCAGTACTTC.

The CDR3 loop reads CASSSSGLNTEAFF. The CDR3 nucleotides read TGTGCCAGCAGCTCCTCGGGGTTGAACACTGAAGCTTTCTTT. The chain couples TRBV11-3 to TRBJ1-1; D gene uncertain. The germline CDR1 and CDR2 sequences are SGHNT and YENEEA. V was trimmed by 4 bases and J by 0 bases, leaving 9 bases between them. There are 14 residues in the CDR3.

The chain has TRBV10-1 and TRBJ2-1; tentative D call: TRBD2 (9 bases). Deletions cut 6 bases from V and 2 bases from J, with 20 bases between. In germline, CDR1 is WNHNN, CDR2 SYGVQD (reference sequence). The CDR3 totals 17 residues. The CDR3 sequence: CASRGLAPRGPYNEQFF. CDR3 DNA sequence: TGCGCCAGCAGGGGACTAGCTCCCAGGGGGCCCTACAATGAGCAGTTCTTC.

The CDR3 region has the DNA TGTGCCACCAGCAGAGGCCGGGGGTCCTACAATGAGCAGTTCTTC. It codes for CATSRGRGSYNEQFF. The chain couples TRBV15 to TRBJ2-1; D may be TRBD2 (6 bases). V dropped 1 base and J dropped 1 base, with 8 bases sitting between them. Per germline, CDR1 LNHNV and CDR2 YYDKDF (reference sequence). The CDR3 is made up of 15 amino acids.

CDR3 amino acids: CATSRTGAGQPQHF. For the CDR3, the DNA is TGTGCCACCAGCAGGACAGGGGCAGGTCAGCCCCAGCATTTT. The chain links TRBV15 to TRBJ1-5; 8 bases fit TRBD1. The CDR3 sequence is 14 residues long. V lost 3 bases to trimming and J lost 6 bases; unmatched junction nucleotides: 4. Per germline, CDR1 LNHNV and CDR2 YYDKDF (reference sequence).

The chain links TRBV19 to TRBJ2-5; perhaps TRBD1 as D (6 bases). The CDR3 sequence is 15 residues long. The V end lost 3 bases, the J end lost 5 bases, and 16 bases lay between the germline ends. CDR1 and CDR2 from the germline V gene are LNHDA and SQIVND (reference sequence). CDR3 in amino acids: CASSIPFRGAETQYF. CDR3 in DNA: TGTGCCAGTAGTATTCCCTTCAGGGGCGCGGAGACCCAGTACTTC.

The chain couples TRBV6-1 to TRBJ2-3; D remains ambiguous. This CDR3 is 15 amino acids long. Trimming removed 2 bases from V and 10 bases from J, with 19 bases in between. Germline values: CDR1 MNHNS, CDR2 SASEGT. CDR3 in amino acids: CASSELPALRNAQYF. CDR3 sequence (DNA): TGTGCCAGCAGTGAACTCCCCGCGCTCAGGAACGCGCAGTATTTT.

The chain is built from TRBV3-1 (or the pseudogene TRBV3-2) and TRBJ1-1, with unresolved D. CDR3 size: 13 residues. Trimming shortened V by 0 bases and J by 7 bases, and 9 bases separated the two germline ends. The germline V gene has CDR1 LGHDT and CDR2 YNNKEL (reference sequence). CDR3 loop: CASSQEWEDEAFF. CDR3 DNA: TGTGCCAGCAGCCAAGAGTGGGAGGATGAAGCTTTCTTT.

The chain links TRBV6-5 to TRBJ2-5, with 7 bases matching TRBD2. CDR1 is MNHEY and CDR2 is SVGAGI in the germline V gene. The CDR3 covers 12 residues. V lost 9 bases, J lost 4 bases, and 5 bases stayed unmatched. As DNA, the CDR3 is TGTGCCAGTGGACTAGGCCGAGAGACCCAGTACTTC. Its protein product is CASGLGRETQYF.

Regarding this clone: This could be a read error, since a much larger clone is one nucleotide away. Other DNA sequences in this sample translate to the same CDR3. The chain uses TRBV3-1 (or the pseudogene TRBV3-2) and TRBJ2-1, with 7 positions matching TRBD2. This CDR3 spans 16 amino acids. Trimming at V came to 2 bases and at J to 0 bases, leaving 4 bases not matched to a gene. Germline V gene lookup returns CDR1 LGHDT and CDR2 YNNKEL (reference sequence). The CDR3 protein is CASSQPLAVSYNEQFF. CDR3 DNA sequence: TGTGCCAGCAGCCAACCCCTAGCGGTCTCCTACAATGAGCAGTTCTTC.

The chain is built from TRBV19 and TRBJ2-7, with a weak D call TRBD2 (5 bases). This CDR3 is built from 13 residues. Trimming stripped 6 bases from V and 3 bases from J, with 12 bases between. Germline V gene data show CDR1 as LNHDA and CDR2 as SQIVND (reference sequence). DNA of the CDR3: TGTGCCAGTAGCGATGTCGCGGGCTACGAGCAGTACTTC. Translation: CASSDVAGYEQYF.

The J gene is TRBJ2-5, the V gene TRBV5-1, with 7 bases aligning to TRBD1. Germline-derived CDR1 and CDR2 are SGHRS and YFSETQ. The CDR3 consists of 15 residues. V dropped 2 bases and J dropped 5; count of bases not matched to a gene: 9. CDR3 nucleotide sequence: TGCGCCAGCAGCTTTCCCACAGGGGATCGGGAGACCCAGTACTTC. This sequence encodes CASSFPTGDRETQYF.

The chain employs TRBV28 and TRBJ1-5, with TRBD1 matching over 9 bases. Germline CDR1 is MDHEN and CDR2 is SYDVKM. Losses at the gene ends were 7 bases for V and 4 bases for J; bases not matched to a gene: 8. This CDR3 spans 15 amino acids. The CDR3 DNA reads as TGTGCCAGCAACTCACCCGGGACAGGGAATCAGCCCCAGCATTTT. The encoded protein is CASNSPGTGNQPQHF.

The chain recombines TRBV2 with TRBJ2-2; no firm D call. There are 14 residues in the CDR3. V was cut by 5 bases and J by 5 bases, with 12 bases left in between. Germline assignment: CDR1 SNHLY and CDR2 FYNNEI. The CDR3 protein is CASSQSAVTGELFF. The CDR3 region has the DNA TGTGCCAGCAGTCAAAGCGCCGTGACCGGGGAGCTGTTTTTT.

Of note for this clone: The sample holds other DNA sequences that translate to the same CDR3. This chain links TRBV6-5 with TRBJ2-7, with 11 bases lining up with TRBD1. This CDR3 contains 14 residues. The germline gives CDR1 MNHEY, CDR2 SVGAGI. V lost 5 bases, J lost 2 bases, and 2 bases stayed unmatched. The CDR3 is CASSLGQGAYEQYF. CDR3 coding DNA: TGTGCCAGCAGTCTGGGACAGGGGGCCTACGAGCAGTACTTC.

This sequence joins TRBV10-3 and TRBJ1-1, with TRBD1 identical over 7 bases. The CDR3 totals 15 residues. The ends lost 0 bases at V and 5 bases at J; junction bases unmatched: 6. Germline V gene sequence: CDR1 ENHRY, CDR2 SYGVKD. CDR3 residues: CAISESGDSRTEAFF. CDR3 sequence (DNA): TGTGCCATCAGTGAGTCAGGGGACAGCCGAACTGAAGCTTTCTTT.